This T cell receptor (beta chain) was documented in a study of identical twins. The germline CDR1 and CDR2 sequences are SGHKS and YYEKEE (reference sequence). Trimming took 0 bases from V and 2 from J, leaving 14 bases between them. This CDR3 contains 16 residues. Ten or more counts support this clonotype. Antigen unknown. Template switching added a universal primer binding site, and final cDNA carried unique molecular identifiers. Each CDR3 protein gets one entry after TCRdb re-called the 5' RACE reads with MiXCR. The sample consists of a few hundred thousand distinct CDR3 sequences, about 9% of them appearing once. Study-wide findings and caveats: Cord blood beta clonotypes that were abundant carried fewer insertions, and memory repertoires showed no such trend. Models underpredicted monozygotic twin sharing of out-of-frame TCR alpha. Conclusions relied on cross-sectional statistical analysis, not following the same donors.

This rearrangement joins TRBV5-5 to TRBJ2-5, with D possibly being TRBD2 (5 bases). Sequenced material: naive T cells sorted from blood. This TCR was sampled from a woman aged 50 to 60 in good health. In DNA, the CDR3 is TGTGCCAGCAGCTTGGGGCCAGAGGGCATGCAAGAGACCCAGTACTTC. It translates to CASSLGPEGMQETQYF.